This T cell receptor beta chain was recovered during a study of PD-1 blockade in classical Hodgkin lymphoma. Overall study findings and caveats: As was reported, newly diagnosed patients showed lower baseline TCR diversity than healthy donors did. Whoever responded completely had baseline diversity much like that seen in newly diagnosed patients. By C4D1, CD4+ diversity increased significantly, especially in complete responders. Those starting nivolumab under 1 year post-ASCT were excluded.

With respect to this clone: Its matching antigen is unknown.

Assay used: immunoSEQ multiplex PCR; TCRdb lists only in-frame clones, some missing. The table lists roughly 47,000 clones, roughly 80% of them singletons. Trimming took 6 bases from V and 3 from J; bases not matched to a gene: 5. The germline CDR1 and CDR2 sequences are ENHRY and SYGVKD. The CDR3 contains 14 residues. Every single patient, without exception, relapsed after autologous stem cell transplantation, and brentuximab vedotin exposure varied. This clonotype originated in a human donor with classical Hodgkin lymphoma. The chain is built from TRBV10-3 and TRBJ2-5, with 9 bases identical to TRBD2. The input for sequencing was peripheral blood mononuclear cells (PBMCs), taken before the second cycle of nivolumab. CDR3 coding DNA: TGTGCCATCAGCACGACTAGCGGCAAAGAGACCCAGTACTTC. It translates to CAISTTSGKETQYF.